This entry describes one T cell receptor beta chain. Its antigen is not identified. This record belongs to a study of cytomegalovirus exposure and HLA in healthy donors. Across the whole study: The same platform as the approximately 670 first-cohort repertoires was used for the 120 validation repertoires, a later analysis reported. General observations from the study: The study designated about 160 TCR beta chains cytomegalovirus-associated. With high specificity and sensitivity, the classifier reportedly diagnosed cytomegalovirus status. While the bulk of TCR sequences proved rare, some public TCRs turned up in many donors.

The germline CDR1 and CDR2 sequences are SNHLY and FYNNEI. V dropped 11 bases and J dropped 7 bases, with 14 bases sitting between them. The CDR3 length is 11 residues. Using immunoSEQ multiplex PCR, the repertoire was profiled, and TCRdb retains in-frame clones only, with some absent. The table has 130,000 to 150,000 clones, approximately 90% seen once. The TCR was taken from a man aged 18 to 30 in good health and CMV-seropositive. This sequence joins TRBV2 and TRBJ1-1; D might be TRBD1 (6 bases). The sample comprised PBMCs. CDR3 in DNA: TGTGCCTTAGGGGGAATAGGTGAAGCTTTCTTT. Protein sequence: CALGGIGEAFF. The full variable domain, completed using reference TRBV2 and TRBJ1-1, is EPEVTQTPSHQVTQMGQEVILRCVPISNHLYFYWYRQILGQKVEFLVSFYNNEISEKSEIFDDQFSVERPDGSNFTLKIRSTKLEDSAMYFCALGGIGEAFFGQGTRLTVV.